This T cell receptor (beta chain) stems from a study of blood T cell repertoires in COVID-19. TCRdb's copy holds only in-frame clones and misses some; the assay was immunoSEQ multiplex PCR. The sample yields a few hundred thousand clones, roughly nine tenths seen once. The clonotype comes from a woman in her forties or fifties who had recovered from COVID-19. The sample comprised peripheral blood.

The CDR3: CASSEGARYQETQYF. CDR3 coding DNA: TGTGCCAGCAGTGAGGGGGCTCGGTACCAAGAGACCCAGTACTTC. The chain uses TRBV6-1 and TRBJ2-5; D might be TRBD1 (6 bases). This CDR3 has 15 amino acids. CDR1 is MNHNS and CDR2 is SASEGT in the germline V gene. Trimming shortened V by 3 bases and J by 0 bases, and 11 bases separated the two germline ends.